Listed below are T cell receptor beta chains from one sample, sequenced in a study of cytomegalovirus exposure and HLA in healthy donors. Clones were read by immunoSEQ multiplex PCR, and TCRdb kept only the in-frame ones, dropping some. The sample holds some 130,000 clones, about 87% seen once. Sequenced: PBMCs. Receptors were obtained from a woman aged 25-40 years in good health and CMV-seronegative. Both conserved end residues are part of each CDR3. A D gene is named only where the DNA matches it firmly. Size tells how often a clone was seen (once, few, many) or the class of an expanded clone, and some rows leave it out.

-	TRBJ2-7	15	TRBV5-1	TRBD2	TGCGCCAGCAGCTCGGGATCGGGAGGGGGTTACGAGCAGTACTTC	CASSSGSGGGYEQYF
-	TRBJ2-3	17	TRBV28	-	TGTGCCAGCAGTCCCCCCAAGGGGATAATTAGCACAGATACGCAGTATTTT	CASSPPKGIISTDTQYF
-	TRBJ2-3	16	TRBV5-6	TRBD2	TGTGCCAGCAGCTTGGGGACTAGCGGTAGCACAGATACGCAGTATTTT	CASSLGTSGSTDTQYF
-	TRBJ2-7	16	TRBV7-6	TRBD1	TGTGCCAGCAGCTTAGCACAACCGGGACAGGGGTCCGAGCAGTACTTC	CASSLAQPGQGSEQYF
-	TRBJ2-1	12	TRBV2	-	TGTGCCAGCAGCGGTCTCCTAGCGCCGCCGTTCTTC	CASSGLLAPPFF
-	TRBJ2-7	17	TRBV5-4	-	TGTGCCAGCAGCGGACACGGTGACCAGCCCAGCTCCTACGAGCAGTACTTC	CASSGHGDQPSSYEQYF
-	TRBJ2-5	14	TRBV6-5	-	TGTGCCAGCAGTTCGTCTAGAAGTGGCGAGACCCAGTACTTC	CASSSSRSGETQYF
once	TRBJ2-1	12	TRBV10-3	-	TGTGCCATCAGGGAGGACGGGAATGAGCAGTTCTTC	CAIREDGNEQFF
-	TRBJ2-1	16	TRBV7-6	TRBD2	TGTGCCAGCAGCCAGAGTGCGGGGGGGCCTTACAATGAGCAGTTCTTC	CASSQSAGGPYNEQFF
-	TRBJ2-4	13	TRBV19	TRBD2	TGTGCCAGCGCGCCGGGACTAGCATACATTCAGTACTTC	CASAPGLAYIQYF
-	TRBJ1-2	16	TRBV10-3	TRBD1	TGTGCCATCAGTGAGGCGGGACAGTTGATTAACTATGGCTACACCTTC	CAISEAGQLINYGYTF
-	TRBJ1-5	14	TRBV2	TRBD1	TGTGCCAGCAGGCTACAGGGGAACAATCAGCCCCAGCATTTT	CASRLQGNNQPQHF
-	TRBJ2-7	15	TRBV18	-	TGTGCCAGCTCACCTTACTCAAGGAGCTCCTACGAGCAGTACTTC	CASSPYSRSSYEQYF
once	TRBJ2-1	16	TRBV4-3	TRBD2	TGCGCCAGCAGCCAAGCACTAGCGGGAGGGCCAAATGAGCAGTTCTTC	CASSQALAGGPNEQFF